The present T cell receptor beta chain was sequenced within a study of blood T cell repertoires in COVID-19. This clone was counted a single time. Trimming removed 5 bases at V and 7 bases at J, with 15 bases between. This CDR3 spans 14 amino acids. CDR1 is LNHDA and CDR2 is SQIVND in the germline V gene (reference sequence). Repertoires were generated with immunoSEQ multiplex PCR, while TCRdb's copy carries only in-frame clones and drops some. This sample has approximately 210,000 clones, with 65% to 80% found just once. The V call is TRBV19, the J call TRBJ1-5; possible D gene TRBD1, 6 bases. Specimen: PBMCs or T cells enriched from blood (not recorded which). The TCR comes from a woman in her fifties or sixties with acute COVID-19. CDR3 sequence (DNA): TGTGCCAGTAGTCCAACAGGGTTGGGGCAGCCCCAGCATTTT. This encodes CASSPTGLGQPQHF.